This TCR beta chain appears in the sequencing data of a study of T cells in localized non-small cell lung cancer. Overall study findings and caveats: Higher adjacent-lung clonality was associated with shorter survival. A median of around 52 clones ranked among the top 100 in tumor appeared in adjacent lung. Uninvolved adjacent lung showed higher T cell clonality than tumor.

As concerns this clone: What it recognizes is unknown.

V lost 4 bases and J 6 bases, leaving 16 bases between the germline ends. This CDR3 is built from 14 residues. Germline V gene lookup returns CDR1 MNHNS and CDR2 SASEGT. Profiled with immunoSEQ multiplex PCR; TCRdb holds only in-frame clones, not every one. Of about 54,000 clones in the sample, around 86% are singletons; the top ten hold 15% to 20%. This material consisted of peripheral blood, taken before any cancer treatment. The J gene is TRBJ2-7, the V gene TRBV6-1, with D unresolved. The TCR comes from a female donor aged 60 or older with stage II squamous cell lung carcinoma. The CDR3 nucleotides are TGTGCCAGCAGTGGGGGTCTTCGGAGAAGCGAGCAGTACTTC. It translates to CASSGGLRRSEQYF.